The entry below describes one T cell receptor beta chain. This sample stems from a study of control samples from healthy donors and cancer patients. Using immunoSEQ multiplex PCR, the repertoire was profiled, and TCRdb retains in-frame clones only, with some absent. This sample has some 58,000 clones, with 70% to 90% found just once. The length of the CDR3 is 15 residues. V was pared by 5 bases and J by 6 bases, with 9 bases of the junction left unmatched. The germline CDR1 and CDR2 sequences are MDHEN and SYDVKM. This chain links TRBV28 with TRBJ2-7; TRBD2 matches 11 bases. The clonotype comes from a woman aged 60-75 years with lung cancer. Sample: PBMCs. The CDR3 region is CASSPTSGSLSEQYF. Written as DNA, the CDR3 is TGTGCCAGCAGTCCCACTAGCGGGAGTCTCAGCGAGCAGTACTTC.